This T cell receptor (beta chain) was documented in a study of cytomegalovirus exposure and HLA in healthy donors. General observations from the study: Cytomegalovirus-associated status was assigned to about 160 TCR beta chains. Among TCR sequences, most were rare, though some public TCRs appeared in many donors.

Assay used: immunoSEQ multiplex PCR; TCRdb lists only in-frame clones, some missing. The data contain 35,000 to 50,000 clones, approximately 93% of them singletons. The CDR3 consists of 15 residues. V shed 0 bases, J shed 6 bases, and the junction held 6 bases outside the gene matches. Per germline, CDR1 MNHEY and CDR2 SVGAGI. Concerning this clone: Its matching antigen is unknown.

The sample taken for sequencing was PBMCs. This receptor was obtained from a woman aged 18-30 years in good health and CMV-seronegative. J is TRBJ1-2 and V is TRBV6-5; 8 bases align to TRBD1. As DNA, the CDR3 is TGTGCCAGCAGTTACTCGATATCAGGGGGCAATGGCTACACCTTC. Its protein is CASSYSISGGNGYTF.